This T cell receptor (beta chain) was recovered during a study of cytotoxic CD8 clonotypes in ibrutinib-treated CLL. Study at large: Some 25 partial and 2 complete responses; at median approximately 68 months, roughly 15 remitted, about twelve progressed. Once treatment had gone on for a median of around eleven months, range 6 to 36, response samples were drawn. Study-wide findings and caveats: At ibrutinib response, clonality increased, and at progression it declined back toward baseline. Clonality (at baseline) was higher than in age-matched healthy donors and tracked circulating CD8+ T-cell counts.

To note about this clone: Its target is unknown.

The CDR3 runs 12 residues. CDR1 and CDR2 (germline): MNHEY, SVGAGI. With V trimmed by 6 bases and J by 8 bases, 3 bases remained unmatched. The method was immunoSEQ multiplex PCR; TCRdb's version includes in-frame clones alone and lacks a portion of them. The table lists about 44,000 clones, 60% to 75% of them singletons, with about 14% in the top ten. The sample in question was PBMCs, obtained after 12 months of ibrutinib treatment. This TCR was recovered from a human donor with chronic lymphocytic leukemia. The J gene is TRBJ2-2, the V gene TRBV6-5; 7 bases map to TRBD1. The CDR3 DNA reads TGTGCCAGCAGAGAGACAGGGGGGGAGCTGTTTTTT. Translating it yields CASRETGGELFF.